This T cell receptor (beta chain) was sequenced for a study of blood T cell repertoires in COVID-19. This CDR3 comprises 14 residues. The V end was cut by 3 bases, the J end by 1 base, with 10 bases between. CDR1 SGHNT and CDR2 YYREEE come from the germline V gene (reference sequence). Study processing details: The authors estimated nucleated cell counts from reference gene primer amplification. Profiled with immunoSEQ multiplex PCR; TCRdb holds only in-frame clones, not every one. Clone size and V and J calls were adopted from that table, with D and trimming inferred from the DNA. The sample holds some 50,000 clones, approximately 87% seen once.

The material sequenced was peripheral blood. The chain couples TRBV5-4 to TRBJ1-1; a possible D gene is TRBD1 (5 bases). This receptor was identified in a human donor in a cohort sampled during active COVID-19. In DNA form, the CDR3 reads TGTGCCAGCAGCTCTCTCAGGGAGAACACTGAAGCTTTCTTT. Protein product: CASSSLRENTEAFF.